This T cell receptor beta chain appears in the sequencing data of a study of OX40 agonist ivuxolimab in advanced cancers. Study findings and constraints: Researchers report that CD8+ T cells had, on average, more expanded clones than CD4+. Undetermined was the antigen specificity of the expanded peripheral T cells.

For this clone: Its antigen is currently unknown.

Assay used: immunoSEQ multiplex PCR; TCRdb lists only in-frame clones, some missing. The table lists about 75,000 clones, 70% to 90% of them singletons. V lost 5 bases, J lost 2 bases, and 15 bases lay in between. CDR1 MDHEN and CDR2 SYDVKM come from the germline V gene. This CDR3 contains 15 residues. This specimen consisted of CD4+ or CD8+ T cells sorted from blood, obtained in a trial of the OX40 agonist ivuxolimab. The rearrangement links TRBV28 to TRBJ2-5; possibly TRBD1 for D (6 bases). The source of this sequence is an adult with an advanced solid tumor such as melanoma, head and neck, liver or kidney cancer. The CDR3 sequence is CASSPGGTFQETQYF. In DNA form, the CDR3 reads TGTGCCAGCAGTCCGGGTGGGACATTTCAAGAGACCCAGTACTTC. Using reference TRBV28 and TRBJ2-5 for the parts outside the CDR3, the full variable domain is DVKVTQSSRYLVKRTGEKVFLECVQDMDHENMFWYRQDPGLGLRLIYFSYDVKMKEKGDIPEGYSVSREKKERFSLILESASTNQTSMYLCASSPGGTFQETQYFGPGTRLLVL.